Included here is one T cell receptor (beta chain) sequence, with context. Its antigen remains unidentified. A read error may explain this, as a much larger clone is one base away. Starting from about 500 ng total RNA, TCRbeta-specific cDNA was produced by reverse transcription with a constant-region primer and ProtoScript II reverse transcriptase. The TCRbeta libraries were prepared through three rounds of nested multiplex PCR following a slightly modified ARM-PCR procedure. Multiplex TRBV1-TRBV30 forward primers and a Cbeta reverse primer were used in the first two PCR rounds, each of which was run for approximately 9 cycles. Sample barcodes and Illumina adapters were added in a final 25-cycle PCR with Deep VentR polymerase. Amplicons of 200-500 bp were gel-purified with a QIAquick gel extraction kit before sequencing. An Illumina HiSeq 2500 was used to sequence the TCRbeta amplicons, generating 250-bp paired-end reads. Per the original workflow: Reads were quality-trimmed with Trimmomatic v0.33, and paired reads were merged with FLASH v1.2.11 to recover full CDR3 sequences. MiGEC v1.2.1b assigned V, D and J germline segments to the rearranged TCRbeta sequences. Clonotype statistics, along with Shannon-Wiener diversity indices, were calculated using VDJtools v1.0.0. To reduce sampling bias, subsequent analyses other than the diversity analysis used only the 250 most abundant clonotypes in each sample. Using fastp trimming at Q25 and MiXCR clonotype assembly, TCRdb reanalyzed the public sequencing data and kept in-frame beta chains. A single entry per CDR3 protein holds the most common genes and DNA from its merged rows. The V and J calls and clone size are TCRdb's, not the authors'. This sample comprises 90,000 to 150,000 distinct CDR3 sequences, under 70% of them detected only once. Roughly 7.3% of the sample is held by the ten biggest clonotypes.

This sample is part of a study of tumor-infiltrating lymphocytes in primary liver carcinoma (dated by TCRdb to about 2017). Background for the entire study: The five patients, three men and two women aged 30 to 69 years, had hepatocellular carcinoma (four) or combined HCC and intrahepatic cholangiocarcinoma (one). The five patients had tumors staged T1-T3 N0M0, with maximum diameters ranging from about 4.2 to 11 cm. Each sample produced about 3.5 to 7.5 million productive TCRbeta reads, and read depth showed no significant difference between tissue types. The study combined TCRbeta repertoire sequencing, expression microarrays and whole-exome sequencing across five regions of each liver tumor, with adjacent normal tissue and blood. A total of 35 specimens from 5 patients went through TCRbeta repertoire sequencing, namely 25 tumor regions, 5 adjacent noncancerous liver tissues and 5 peripheral blood samples. Technical replicate repertoires showed high reproducibility, with mean shared-clone rates approximately 0.9 and correlation coefficients above 0.95.

Points the paper makes about the study in general: Because the samples were bulk and unsorted, CD4+ and CD8+ T cell repertoires could not be compared. Only the TCR beta chain was sequenced, which likely underestimates true repertoire diversity because unpaired alpha chains were not captured. Repertoire overlap was found to be higher between tumor regions (mean approximately 35%) than between tumor-adjacent (roughly 17%) or tumor-blood (14%) pairs, consistent with antigen-driven expansion. The study included only 4 to 6 patients, and the authors note findings should be validated in a larger study. A significantly larger repertoire fraction was made up by the top 250 clones in tumors than in blood (p = 0.039).

Trimming takes 1 base from V and 0 bases from J, and the germline ends sit 15 bases apart. From the cysteine up to the phenylalanine, the CDR3 has a length of 18 residues. Only the CDR3 region is kept as DNA, spanning 54 bases read in frame from base 1. CDR1 SGHDN and CDR2 FVKESK were looked up in the germline V gene. Without any cell sorting, total RNA and DNA were extracted together from around 20-30 mg of bulk tissue using the AllPrep DNA/RNA mini kit. Between late 2015 and March 2016, several patients in China with histopathologically diagnosed primary liver carcinoma had surgical resection. Chronic HBV infection was present in the patients, and the patients were treatment-naive at sampling. Fresh tumor and adjacent tissue pieces were bisected, with one half stored in RNAlater at -80 degrees C and the other half sent for histology.

This TCR was sampled from an older woman with primary liver carcinoma and hepatitis B virus infection. The sequence joins TRBV14 to TRBJ2-2; TRBD2 is possibly the D segment (6 matching bases). The source material was tumor-adjacent normal liver tissue. DNA sequence: TGTGCCAGCAGCCAAGTTCGGGGGATATCCGCGAACACCGGGGAGCTGTTTTTT. The encoded protein is CASSQVRGISANTGELFF.